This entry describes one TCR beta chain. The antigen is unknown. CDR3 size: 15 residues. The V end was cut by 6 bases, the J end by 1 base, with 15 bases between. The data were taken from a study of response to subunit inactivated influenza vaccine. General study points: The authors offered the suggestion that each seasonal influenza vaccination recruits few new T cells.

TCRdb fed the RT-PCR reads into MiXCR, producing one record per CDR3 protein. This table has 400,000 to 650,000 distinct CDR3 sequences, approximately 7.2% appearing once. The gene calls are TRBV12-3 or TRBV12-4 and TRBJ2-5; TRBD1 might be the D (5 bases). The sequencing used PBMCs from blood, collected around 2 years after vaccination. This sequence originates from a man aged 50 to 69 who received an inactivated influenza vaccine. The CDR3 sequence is CASRPPNQGQETQYF. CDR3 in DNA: TGTGCCAGCAGACCGCCCAACCAGGGCCAAGAGACCCAGTACTTC.